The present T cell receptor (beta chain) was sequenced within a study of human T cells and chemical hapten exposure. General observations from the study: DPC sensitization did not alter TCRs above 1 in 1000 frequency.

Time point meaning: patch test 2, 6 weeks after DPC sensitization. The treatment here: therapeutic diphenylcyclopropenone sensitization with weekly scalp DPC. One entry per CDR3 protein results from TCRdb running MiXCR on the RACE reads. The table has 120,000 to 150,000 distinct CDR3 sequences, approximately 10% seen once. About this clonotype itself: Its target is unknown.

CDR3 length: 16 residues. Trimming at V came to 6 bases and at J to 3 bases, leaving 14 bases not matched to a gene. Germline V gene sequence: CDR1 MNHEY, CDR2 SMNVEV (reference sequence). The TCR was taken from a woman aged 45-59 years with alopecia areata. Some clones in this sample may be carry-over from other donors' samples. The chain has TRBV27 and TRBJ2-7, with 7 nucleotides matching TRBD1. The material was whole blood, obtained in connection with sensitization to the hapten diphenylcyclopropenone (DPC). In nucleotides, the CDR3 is TGTGCCAGCAGCAAGGCCCCGCGGACAGGTCACTACGAGCAGTACTTC. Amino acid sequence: CASSKAPRTGHYEQYF.